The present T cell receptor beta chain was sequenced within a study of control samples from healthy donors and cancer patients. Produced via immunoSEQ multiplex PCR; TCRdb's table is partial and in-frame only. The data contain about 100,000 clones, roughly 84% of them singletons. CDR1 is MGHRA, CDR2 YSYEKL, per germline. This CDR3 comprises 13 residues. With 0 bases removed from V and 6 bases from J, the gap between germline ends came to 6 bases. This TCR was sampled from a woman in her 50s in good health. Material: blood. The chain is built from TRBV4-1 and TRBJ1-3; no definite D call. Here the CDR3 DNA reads TGCGCCAGCAGCCAAGATAACGAAAACACCATATATTTT. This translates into CASSQDNENTIYF.